These 31 T cell receptor beta chains originate from one sample sequenced in a study of alternative splicing in chronic myeloid leukemia remission. About the research overall: Trial remission samples were taken at major or complete molecular response, at 12 or 24 months.

Each library started from 1 ug total RNA with poly-A enrichment. TCRdb processed the bulk RNA-seq reads again and assigns one entry to each CDR3 protein, with no DNA. Among around 560 distinct CDR3 sequences, roughly 95% were seen once, and the ten largest hold roughly 8.3%. The material sequenced was PBMCs or total blood leukocytes (not recorded which), taken during remission. These receptors came from an adult with chronic myeloid leukemia.

This rearrangement joins TRBV7-2 to TRBJ1-5; with no DNA, the TCRdb D assignment of TRBD1 cannot be verified. Germline V gives CDR1 SGHTA, CDR2 FQGNSA. The CDR3 covers 15 residues. The chain's CDR3 is CASSFGSGANQPQHF.

This clonotype was picked up one time. The chain links TRBV28 to TRBJ1-1. Germline CDR1 is MDHEN and CDR2 is SYDVKM. This CDR3 is built from 14 residues. CDR3 loop: CASSSGTANTEAFF.

The chain couples TRBV7-3 to TRBJ2-2; with no DNA, the TCRdb D assignment of TRBD2 cannot be verified. There are 12 residues in the CDR3. Germline CDR1 and CDR2: SGHTA and FQGTGA. The chain's CDR3 is CASSPYSGELFF.

The V and J genes are TRBV10-3 and TRBJ1-1; TCRdb's D call of TRBD1 is untestable without DNA. The CDR3 sequence is 14 residues long. Germline lookup yields CDR1 ENHRY and CDR2 SYGVKD. Here the CDR3 reads CAIRWTGVATEAFF.

This clonotype was observed a handful of times. The rearrangement links TRBV19 to TRBJ2-1; checking the TCRdb D call of TRBD2 is not possible without DNA. The CDR3 length is 15 residues. Germline V gene sequence: CDR1 LNHDA, CDR2 SQIVND (reference sequence). Here the CDR3 reads CASTWGGLEHNEQFF.

The chain couples TRBV20-1 to TRBJ2-2; the D call of TRBD2 rests on TCRdb alone, since no DNA is present to check it. CDR1 and CDR2 (germline): DFQATT, SNEGSKA (reference sequence). CDR3 length: 15 amino acids. CDR3 sequence reads: CSATFSRGNTGELFF.

The chain combines TRBV20-1 with TRBJ1-6; with no DNA, the TCRdb D assignment of TRBD1 cannot be verified. Germline V gives CDR1 DFQATT, CDR2 SNEGSKA (reference sequence). The CDR3 is 15 residues long. CDR3: CSDTAQGTPNSPLHF.

The rearrangement links TRBV28 to TRBJ1-1; lacking DNA, the TRBD1 call made by TCRdb goes unchecked. Germline V CDR1 and CDR2: MDHEN, SYDVKM. The CDR3 is 13 amino acids. CDR3 loop: CASSLTGNTEAFF. Supplemented by reference TRBV28 and TRBJ1-1, the full variable domain reads DVKVTQSSRYLVKRTGEKVFLECVQDMDHENMFWYRQDPGLGLRLIYFSYDVKMKEKGDIPEGYSVSREKKERFSLILESASTNQTSMYLCASSLTGNTEAFFGQGTRLTVV.

The J gene is TRBJ1-5, the V gene TRBV12-3 or TRBV12-4; TCRdb's D call of TRBD1 is untestable without DNA. This CDR3 contains 14 residues. This chain's CDR3 is CASSTNQGTQPQHF.

This chain joins TRBV11-1 and TRBJ2-1; there is no DNA to check the TCRdb D call of TRBD1. This CDR3 contains 15 residues. Looked up from germline, CDR1 is SGHAT and CDR2 is FQDESV (reference sequence). CDR3 residues: CASRMGRGTYNEQFF.

This sequence joins TRBV14 and TRBJ2-7; TCRdb proposes TRBD2, but this gene call is untestable without DNA. This CDR3 region has 12 residues. The V gene's germline CDR1 is SGHDN and CDR2 FVKESK. Here the CDR3 reads CASSLRGREQYF.

The chain combines TRBV20/OR9-2 with TRBJ1-5. TRBV20/OR9-2 is an open reading frame, and its role is uncertain. The CDR3 is 13 residues long. CDR3: CSARGYSNQPQHF.

The chain carries TRBV20/OR9-2 and TRBJ2-1; TCRdb reports TRBD2, a call that lacks DNA to check it against. TRBV20/OR9-2 is labeled an ORF, and its function is uncertain. The CDR3 totals 15 residues. This chain's CDR3 is CSAGLGGGGYNEQFF.

This chain uses TRBV5-1 with TRBJ1-2. This CDR3 spans 14 amino acids. Germline CDR1 and CDR2: SGHRS and YFSETQ. The CDR3: CASSLVGSDYGYTF. Complete variable domain (other parts from reference TRBV5-1 and TRBJ1-2): KAGVTQTPRYLIKTRGQQVTLSCSPISGHRSVSWYQQTPGQGLQFLFEYFSETQRNKGNFPGRFSGRQFSNSRSEMNVSTLELGDSALYLCASSLVGSDYGYTFGSGTRLTVV.

The V gene is TRBV12-5, the J gene TRBJ2-6; there is no DNA to check the TCRdb D call of TRBD2. Germline loops: CDR1 LGHNT, CDR2 FRNRAP. This CDR3 spans 16 amino acids. The CDR3 sequence is CASGLAGVTGANVLTF.

This clonotype has only one observation. This chain joins TRBV28 and TRBJ2-1; the D gene TCRdb calls, TRBD1, cannot be checked with no DNA. The CDR3 sequence is 15 residues long. CDR1 MDHEN and CDR2 SYDVKM come from the germline V gene. The CDR3 spells CASRTQDRAYNEQFF.

The V and J genes are TRBV5-4 and TRBJ2-1; no DNA is available, so the TRBD2 call from TCRdb remains unchecked. The V gene's germline CDR1 is SGHNT and CDR2 YYREEE (reference sequence). The CDR3 covers 15 residues. CDR3 residues: CASTPEGGYRNEQFF. The whole variable domain, remainder taken from reference TRBV5-4 and TRBJ2-1, is ETGVTQSPTHLIKTRGQQVTLRCSSQSGHNTVSWYQQALGQGPQFIFQYYREEENGRGNFPPRFSGLQFPNYSSELNVNALELDDSALYLCASTPEGGYRNEQFFGPGTRLTVL.

This rearrangement joins TRBV25-1 to TRBJ1-2. Germline V lookup: CDR1 MGHDK, CDR2 SYGVNS. This CDR3 has 14 amino acids. The CDR3 region is CASSEAGANYGYTF.

The chain uses TRBV18 and TRBJ2-1. The V gene's germline CDR1 is KGHSH and CDR2 LQKENI. The CDR3 runs 14 residues. CDR3 loop: CASSPPGLPVEQFF.

V gene TRBV6-5 combines with J gene TRBJ1-2. This CDR3 contains 16 residues. Germline V lookup: CDR1 MNHEY, CDR2 SVGAGI. This CDR3 is CASSYSPDRTNYGYTF.

V gene TRBV19 combines with J gene TRBJ1-1. Germline CDR1 is LNHDA and CDR2 is SQIVND (reference sequence). The CDR3 has 15 amino acids. The CDR3: CASTPGRIGNTEAFF.

The V gene is TRBV6-6, the J gene TRBJ2-5; without DNA, the TCRdb call of TRBD2 cannot be checked. Per germline, CDR1 MNHNY and CDR2 SVGAGI (reference sequence). CDR3 length: 14 residues. This CDR3 reads CASREGRTLETQYF.

The V and J genes are TRBV28 and TRBJ1-1. Germline CDR1 and CDR2: MDHEN and SYDVKM. CDR3 size: 14 residues. The CDR3 loop is CASRAPDRNTEAFF.

The chain carries TRBV25-1 and TRBJ2-2; TCRdb designates TRBD2, a call that cannot be tested without DNA. This CDR3 comprises 15 residues. Germline V gives CDR1 MGHDK, CDR2 SYGVNS. CDR3 protein: CASSETRTNTGELFF.

The chain couples TRBV20-1 to TRBJ2-2; TCRdb returns TRBD2, unconfirmable since there is no DNA. This CDR3 is built from 16 residues. Germline V CDR1 and CDR2: DFQATT, SNEGSKA (reference sequence). CDR3 residues: CSARDPRSGGTGELFF.

This clonotype was counted a single time. The chain uses TRBV19 and TRBJ1-5. The germline V gene encodes CDR1 LNHDA and CDR2 SQIVND (reference sequence). CDR3 length: 13 amino acids. CDR3 sequence: CASSIATDGPQHF.

The CDR3 sequence: CSAREILSSGNTIYF. The V and J genes are TRBV20-1 and TRBJ1-3. In germline, CDR1 is DFQATT, CDR2 SNEGSKA (reference sequence). This CDR3 comprises 15 residues.

The chain is built from TRBV29-1 and TRBJ2-5. This CDR3 has 10 amino acids. Germline-derived CDR1 and CDR2 are SQVTM and ANQGSEA. CDR3 sequence: CSVESPAQYF.

This clonotype was counted a few times. V is TRBV2 and J is TRBJ2-1. Germline V gene sequence: CDR1 SNHLY, CDR2 FYNNEI. The CDR3 covers 12 residues. This chain's CDR3 is CASNDGYNEQFF.

The gene calls are TRBV10-3 and TRBJ2-1; the TCRdb call, TRBD2, lacks DNA for checking. The germline CDR1 and CDR2 sequences are ENHRY and SYGVKD. This CDR3 contains 20 residues. CDR3 in amino acids: CAISDRTGGIAGASYNEQFF.

The chain has TRBV19 and TRBJ2-5; TCRdb lists TRBD2, though no DNA is available to test this call. The germline gives CDR1 LNHDA, CDR2 SQIVND (reference sequence). The CDR3 length is 14 residues. CDR3 protein: CASSPRSRAETQYF.